This entry lists 9 T cell receptor beta chains sequenced from one sample in a study of T cells in Graves' hyperthyroidism and ophthalmopathy. RNA transcripts gave rise to amplified TCR beta CDR3 regions. HTBI primers were used for first-round RT-PCR of the TCR CDR3. TCRdb redid the calling of the multiplex PCR reads with MiXCR, one entry per CDR3 protein. The sample includes 300,000 to 450,000 distinct CDR3 sequences, 15% to 18% seen only once; the top ten take approximately 30%. Material: blood. These receptors came from a woman between 18 and 29 years old with Graves' hyperthyroidism that later progressed to Graves' ophthalmopathy.

In its sample, this clonotype was seen a few times. CDR3 sequence: CASSVEAGQETQYF. In DNA form, the CDR3 reads TGTGCCAGCAGCGTAGAGGCGGGACAAGAGACCCAGTACTTC. The rearrangement links TRBV9 to TRBJ2-5, with D perhaps TRBD2 (6 bases). Trimming took 0 bases from V and 2 from J, leaving 8 bases between them. The CDR3 is 14 residues long. Germline CDR1 and CDR2: SGDLS and YYNGEE.

This clonotype was picked up many times. The V gene is TRBV4-1, the J gene TRBJ2-5, with 9 bases lining up with TRBD1. The CDR3 runs 15 residues. In germline, CDR1 is MGHRA, CDR2 YSYEKL. The V and J ends lost 4 bases and 6 bases, in that order; junction bases with no gene match: 9. The CDR3 protein is CASSPYDRGFKTQYF. The CDR3, as DNA: TGCGCCAGCAGCCCCTATGACAGGGGGTTTAAGACCCAGTACTTC.

Ten or more counts support this clonotype. The CDR3 reads CASSLTGVSNQPQHF. The CDR3 DNA follows: TGCGCCAGCAGCTTGACAGGGGTAAGCAATCAGCCCCAGCATTTT. The V call is TRBV5-1, the J call TRBJ1-5, with 7 bases that match TRBD1. Germline V gives CDR1 SGHRS, CDR2 YFSETQ. After removal of 1 base from V and 1 base from J, the junction contained 2 bases not matched to a gene. CDR3 length: 15 amino acids.

This clonotype was detected ten times or more. The chain combines TRBV6-1 with TRBJ2-3, with 7 bases lining up with TRBD1. The V gene end was trimmed by 4 bases and the J gene end by 7 bases; junction bases not matched to a gene: 11. The CDR3 covers 15 residues. Germline V gene lookup returns CDR1 MNHNS and CDR2 SASEGT. The CDR3 DNA reads TGTGCCAGCAGTGGGCCCGGGACAGTCGTGAATACGCAGTATTTT. Translating gives CASSGPGTVVNTQYF.

This clonotype has ten or more counts. V and J are TRBV2 and TRBJ2-1, with TRBD2 matching over 7 bases. After removal of 2 bases from V and 3 bases from J, the junction contained 4 bases not matched to a gene. The CDR3 loop spans 15 amino acids. The germline V gene encodes CDR1 SNHLY and CDR2 FYNNEI. The CDR3 sequence: CASSERSGGYNEQFF. The CDR3 DNA reads as TGTGCCAGCAGTGAAAGATCGGGAGGCTACAATGAGCAGTTCTTC.

This clonotype was detected many times. CDR3 sequence reads: CASSLASQPQHF. CDR3 in DNA: TGTGCCAGCAGTTTAGCTTCACAGCCCCAGCATTTT. The J gene is TRBJ1-5, the V gene TRBV12-3 or TRBV12-4, with D unresolved. The CDR3 spans 12 residues. Trimming shortened V by 0 bases and J by 7 bases, and 4 bases separated the two germline ends.

The chain joins TRBV20-1 to TRBJ2-1, with 10 bases fitting TRBD1. Germline lookup yields CDR1 DFQATT and CDR2 SNEGSKA (reference sequence). V dropped 2 bases and J dropped 7; count of bases not matched to a gene: 8. The CDR3 extends over 15 amino acids. The CDR3 nucleotides are TGCAGTGCTAGATCGATGACAGGGGGCCCGAATGAGCAGTTCTTC. The encoded protein is CSARSMTGGPNEQFF.

By sample share, this clonotype is medium-sized. V gene TRBV10-1 combines with J gene TRBJ2-2; D perhaps matches TRBD2 (6 bases). Germline V gives CDR1 WNHNN, CDR2 SYGVQD (reference sequence). V lost 0 bases to trimming and J lost 7 bases, with 9 bases between them. CDR3 size: 14 residues. CDR3 in amino acids: CASSESAGYGELFF. The DNA for the CDR3 is TGCGCCAGCAGTGAGTCGGCGGGATACGGGGAGCTGTTTTTT.

The rearrangement links TRBV7-6 to TRBJ2-7; D is perhaps TRBD1 (5 bases). Trimming removed 9 bases at V and 3 bases at J, with 15 bases between. CDR1 is SGHVS and CDR2 is FNYEAQ in the germline V gene. There are 13 residues in the CDR3. The CDR3: CASRRTPLYEQYF. The CDR3 bases are TGTGCCAGTCGCAGGACACCTCTCTACGAGCAGTACTTC. Combining the CDR3 with reference TRBV7-6 and TRBJ2-7 gives the whole variable domain GAGVSQSPRYKVTKRGQDVALRCDPISGHVSLYWYRQALGQGPEFLTYFNYEAQQDKSGLPNDRFSAERPEGSISTLTIQRTEQRDSAMYRCASRRTPLYEQYFGPGTRLTVT.